This T cell receptor (beta chain) was captured by sequencing in a study of tumor-infiltrating lymphocytes in primary liver carcinoma. Study context: Per sample, productive TCRbeta reads numbered roughly 3.65 to 8 million, similar across tissue types.

This clonotype occurred a few times. Its antigen remains unidentified. Regarding the study as a whole: Against blood, tumors held a significantly higher top-250-clone fraction (p = 0.039). Tumor region pairs outstripped tumor-adjacent and tumor-blood pairs in overlap.

Starting material of roughly 550 ng total RNA yielded TCR beta cDNA via a constant-region primer. Each TCR beta library was derived from three nested multiplex PCR rounds that employed slightly modified ARM-PCR. TCRdb ran MiXCR on the multiplex PCR reads and lists one entry per CDR3 protein. The profile covers 310,000 or so distinct CDR3 sequences, with around three fifths appearing a single time and about 6.1% taken by the ten largest. In addition to blood RNA drawn from unsorted whole blood, germline DNA was extracted. Treatment-naive at the time, the patients had chronic HBV infection. The receptor was isolated from a man aged 35 to 55 with primary liver carcinoma and hepatitis B virus infection. Sample: peripheral blood.

The CDR3 nucleotides read TGTGCCAGCAGCCGGCAGGGTTCTAACTATGGCTACACCTTC. This encodes CASSRQGSNYGYTF. The rearrangement links TRBV28 to TRBJ1-2; D might be TRBD1 (5 bases). CDR3 length equals 14 residues. Trimming removed 6 bases at V and 0 bases at J, with 11 bases between. Germline CDR1 is MDHEN and CDR2 is SYDVKM.